This T cell receptor (beta chain) was identified in a study of shared clonotypes between healthy human individuals. The naive CD8 fraction comprised CD45RO-negative cells positively selected for CCR7 and excluded terminally differentiated effector memory CD45RA+ cells. Measured with immunoSEQ multiplex PCR; TCRdb has only the in-frame clones, and not every one. The data contain about 2,200,000 clones, 90% to 95% of them singletons. As concerns this clone: Its antigen is still unknown.

The V segment lost 0 bases and the J segment 9 bases; nucleotides outside the gene matches: 5. The CDR3 runs to 14 residues. Germline CDR1 MNHNS, CDR2 SASEGT. The study's findings and limits: Specimens sampled were limited to blood, with tissue repertoires likely differing.

The rearrangement joins TRBV6-1 to TRBJ2-1; 7 bases map to TRBD2. The sequence derives from a man between 18 and 29 years old in good health. Some clones in this sample may be carry-over from other donors' samples. Sequencing used naive CD8+ T cells from PBMCs. Here the CDR3 DNA reads TGTGCCAGCAGTGAAGCTAGACTAGCTAGTGAGCAGTTCTTC. Translating it yields CASSEARLASEQFF.